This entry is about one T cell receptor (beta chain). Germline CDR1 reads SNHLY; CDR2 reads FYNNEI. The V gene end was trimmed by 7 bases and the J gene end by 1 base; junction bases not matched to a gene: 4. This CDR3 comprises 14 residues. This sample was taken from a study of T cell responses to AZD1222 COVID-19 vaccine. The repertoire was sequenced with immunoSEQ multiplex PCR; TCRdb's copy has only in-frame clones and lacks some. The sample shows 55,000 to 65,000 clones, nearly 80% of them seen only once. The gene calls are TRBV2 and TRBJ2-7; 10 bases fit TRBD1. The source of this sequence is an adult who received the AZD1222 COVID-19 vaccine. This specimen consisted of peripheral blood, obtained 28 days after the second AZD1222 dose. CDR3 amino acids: CASNLGQGSYEQYF. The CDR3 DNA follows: TGTGCCAGCAACCTGGGACAGGGGTCCTACGAGCAGTACTTC.